Following are 12 T cell receptor beta chains from one sample sequenced in a study of T cells in Graves' hyperthyroidism and ophthalmopathy. RNA transcripts were the template for amplifying TCR beta CDR3 regions. When the TCR CDR3 underwent first-round RT-PCR, the HTBI primer set was used. TCRdb independently ran MiXCR on the multiplex PCR reads; one entry per CDR3 protein. The table has roughly 840,000 distinct CDR3 sequences, about 38% seen once. What was sequenced was blood. These receptor sequences come from a man aged 18 to 30 with Graves' hyperthyroidism.

The table lists this clonotype with a few counts. The chain is built from TRBV5-1 and TRBJ2-5; weak D call: TRBD1 (6 bases). Trimming cost V 8 bases and J 1 base, with 15 bases left between them. Germline V lookup: CDR1 SGHRS, CDR2 YFSETQ. This CDR3 has 14 residues. For the CDR3, the DNA is TGCGCCAGTAATCGAGGGACAACCCAAGAGACCCAGTACTTC. Translation: CASNRGTTQETQYF. Based on the CDR3 plus reference TRBV5-1 and TRBJ2-5, the full variable domain is KAGVTQTPRYLIKTRGQQVTLSCSPISGHRSVSWYQQTPGQGLQFLFEYFSETQRNKGNFPGRFSGRQFSNSRSEMNVSTLELGDSALYLCASNRGTTQETQYFGPGTRLLVL.

V usage is TRBV15 and J usage is TRBJ2-6; D is unclear. V lost 7 bases and J lost 4, with 8 bases in between. The CDR3 runs to 13 residues. Germline V lookup: CDR1 LNHNV, CDR2 YYDKDF (reference sequence). CDR3 amino acids: CATNSGGANVLTF. The DNA of the CDR3 is TGTGCCACCAACTCCGGGGGGGCCAACGTCCTGACTTTC.

In this sample, this clonotype turned up once. The chain employs TRBV2 and TRBJ1-2; D is ambiguous. Looked up from germline, CDR1 is SNHLY and CDR2 is FYNNEI. The length of the CDR3 is 14 residues. V lost 1 base and J 6 bases, leaving 12 bases between the germline ends. Written as DNA, the CDR3 is TGTGCCAGCAGTGAAGTCCGGGGTCGGAATGGCTACACCTTC. Amino acid sequence: CASSEVRGRNGYTF.

This chain links TRBV20-1 with TRBJ1-1; 7 bases are shared with TRBD1. This CDR3 has 14 amino acids. The germline V gene encodes CDR1 DFQATT and CDR2 SNEGSKA (reference sequence). After removal of 1 base from V and 1 base from J, the junction contained 3 bases not matched to a gene. The CDR3 DNA follows: TGCAGTGCTAGAGCAGGGGGGTCGAACACTGAAGCTTTCTTT. Translating gives CSARAGGSNTEAFF.

With regard to this clonotype: This clone may be a read error of a much larger clone one base away. Because it lacks the conserved phenylalanine or tryptophan at the end, this CDR3 is likely a read error. The rearrangement uses TRBV20-1 and TRBJ2-7, with D possibly matching TRBD1 (6 bases). This CDR3 has 12 residues. In germline, CDR1 is DFQATT, CDR2 SNEGSKA (reference sequence). The V and J ends lost 6 bases and 2 bases respectively, with 11 bases between them. The CDR3 here is CSADSPPYEQYL. Here the CDR3 DNA reads TGCAGTGCGGACAGCCCACCCTACGAGCAGTACCTC.

The chain couples TRBV15 to TRBJ1-1; no reliable D call. V was trimmed by 3 bases and J by 1 base, leaving 12 bases between them. The CDR3 contains 15 residues. CDR1 is LNHNV, CDR2 YYDKDF, per germline (reference sequence). The CDR3 DNA reads TGTGCCACCAGCAGCCAACGGACGGCGAACACTGAAGCTTTCTTT. As protein: CATSSQRTANTEAFF.

At least ten counts were recorded for this clonotype. V usage is TRBV6-5 and J usage is TRBJ1-1; weak D call: TRBD1 (5 bases). This CDR3 has 13 residues. Germline CDR1 reads MNHEY; CDR2 reads SVGAGI. The V end lost 2 bases, the J end lost 4 bases, and 8 bases lay between the germline ends. Written as DNA, the CDR3 is TGTGCCAGCAGTTACCCAGGGATCACTGAAGCTTTCTTT. It codes for CASSYPGITEAFF.

There are a few counts of this clonotype. The V gene is TRBV7-2, the J gene TRBJ1-3; D not certain. Trimming removed 4 bases from V and 2 bases from J, with 12 bases in between. The CDR3 loop spans 15 amino acids. The germline V gene has CDR1 SGHTA and CDR2 FQGNSA. The CDR3 is CASSSLSNPGNTIYF. DNA for the CDR3: TGTGCCAGCAGCTCGCTTTCAAATCCTGGAAACACCATATATTTT.

The table lists this clonotype with many counts. The chain employs TRBV5-8 and TRBJ1-1; D is perhaps TRBD1 (5 bases). Trimming removed 4 bases from V and 7 bases from J, with 14 bases in between. Germline CDR1 and CDR2: SGHTS and YDEGEE. The CDR3 is 13 residues long. The CDR3, as DNA: TGTGCCAGCAGCCCAGGGTTCGATGGTGAAGCTTTCTTT. It specifies CASSPGFDGEAFF.

This clonotype showed up many times. The V gene is TRBV29-1, the J gene TRBJ2-6; unclear D gene. In germline, CDR1 is SQVTM, CDR2 ANQGSEA. V was cut by 6 bases and J by 1 base, with 10 bases left in between. The CDR3 contains 14 residues. The CDR3 loop is CSVLVRSGANVLTF. As DNA, the CDR3 is TGCAGCGTACTCGTTCGTTCTGGGGCCAACGTCCTGACTTTC.

This clonotype was counted once. J is TRBJ1-2 and V is TRBV9, with D unresolved. The V end lost 0 bases, the J end lost 7 bases, and 10 bases lay between the germline ends. The CDR3 has 13 amino acids. Germline assignment: CDR1 SGDLS and CDR2 YYNGEE. The CDR3 coding sequence is TGTGCCAGCAGCGTAGCTCCGGGGAGTGGCTACACCTTC. It yields the protein CASSVAPGSGYTF.

As concerns this clonotype: Being one base from a much bigger clone, this may be a read error. The CDR3 sequence is CASSSGDDTIYF. For the CDR3, the DNA is TGTGCCAGCAGCTCAGGGGACGACACCATATATTTT. The gene calls are TRBV7-2 and TRBJ1-3, with D perhaps TRBD1 (6 bases). V lost 4 bases to trimming and J lost 8 bases, with 9 bases between them. Germline-derived CDR1 and CDR2 are SGHTA and FQGNSA. CDR3 length: 12 residues.